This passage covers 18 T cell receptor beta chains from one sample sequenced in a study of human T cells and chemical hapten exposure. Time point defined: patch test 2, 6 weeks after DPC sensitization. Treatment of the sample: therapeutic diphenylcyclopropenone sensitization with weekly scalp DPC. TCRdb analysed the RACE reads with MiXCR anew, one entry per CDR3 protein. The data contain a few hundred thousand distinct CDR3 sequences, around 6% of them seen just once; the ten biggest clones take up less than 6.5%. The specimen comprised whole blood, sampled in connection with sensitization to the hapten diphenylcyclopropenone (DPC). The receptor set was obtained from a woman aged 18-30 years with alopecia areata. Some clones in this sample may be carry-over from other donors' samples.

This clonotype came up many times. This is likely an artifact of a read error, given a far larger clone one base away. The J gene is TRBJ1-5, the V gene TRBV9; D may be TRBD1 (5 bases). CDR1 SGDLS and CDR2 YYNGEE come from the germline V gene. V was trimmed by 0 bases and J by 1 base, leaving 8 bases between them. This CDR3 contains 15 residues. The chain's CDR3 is CASSVGQGSNQPQHF. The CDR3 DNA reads TGTGCCAGCAGCGTAGGCCAGGGAAGCAATCAGCCCCAGCATTTT.

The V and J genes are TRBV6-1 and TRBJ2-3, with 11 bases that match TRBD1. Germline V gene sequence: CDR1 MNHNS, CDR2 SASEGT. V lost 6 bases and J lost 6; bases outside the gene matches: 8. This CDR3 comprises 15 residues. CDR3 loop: CASRAGQGAFDTQYF. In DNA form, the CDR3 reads TGTGCCAGCAGGGCAGGACAGGGGGCATTTGATACGCAGTATTTT.

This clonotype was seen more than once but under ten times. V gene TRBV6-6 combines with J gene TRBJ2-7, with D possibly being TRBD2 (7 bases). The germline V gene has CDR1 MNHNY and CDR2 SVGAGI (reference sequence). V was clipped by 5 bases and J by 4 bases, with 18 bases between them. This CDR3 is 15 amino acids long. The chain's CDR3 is CASSTNRRGTYEQYF. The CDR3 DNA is TGTGCCAGCAGTACCAACCGGCGGGGGACATACGAGCAGTACTTC.

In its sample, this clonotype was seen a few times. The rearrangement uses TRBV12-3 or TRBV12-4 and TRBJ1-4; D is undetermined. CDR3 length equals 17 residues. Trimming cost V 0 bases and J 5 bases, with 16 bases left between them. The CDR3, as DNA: TGTGCCAGCAGTTTAGCTTGGATGGCAGCCCGGAATGAAAAACTGTTTTTT. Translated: CASSLAWMAARNEKLFF.

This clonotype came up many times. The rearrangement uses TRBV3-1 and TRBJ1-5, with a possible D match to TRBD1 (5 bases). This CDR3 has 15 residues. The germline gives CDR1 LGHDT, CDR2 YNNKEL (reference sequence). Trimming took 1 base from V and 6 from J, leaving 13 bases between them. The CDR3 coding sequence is TGTGCCAGCAGCCAAGGGTCTCGGGGGAGTCAGCCCCAGCATTTT. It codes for CASSQGSRGSQPQHF.

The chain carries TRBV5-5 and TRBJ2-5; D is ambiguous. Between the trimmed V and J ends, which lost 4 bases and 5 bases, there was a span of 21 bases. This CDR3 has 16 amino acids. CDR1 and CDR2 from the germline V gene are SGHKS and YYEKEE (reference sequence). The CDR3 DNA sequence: TGTGCCAGCAGCCTGGACGGAGATCCGATCCTGGAGACCCAGTACTTC. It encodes CASSLDGDPILETQYF.

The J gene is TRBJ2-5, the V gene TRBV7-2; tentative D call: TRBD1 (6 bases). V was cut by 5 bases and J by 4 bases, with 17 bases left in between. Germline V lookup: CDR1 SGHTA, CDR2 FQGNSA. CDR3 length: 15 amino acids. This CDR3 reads CASSLQGNGAETQYF. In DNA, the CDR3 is TGTGCCAGCAGCCTACAGGGAAATGGCGCAGAGACCCAGTACTTC.

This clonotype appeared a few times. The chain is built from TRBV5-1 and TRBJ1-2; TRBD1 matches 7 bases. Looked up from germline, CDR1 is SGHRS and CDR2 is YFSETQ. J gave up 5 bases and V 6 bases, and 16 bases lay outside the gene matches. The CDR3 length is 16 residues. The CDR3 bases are TGCGCCAGCACCAACTTATCGACAGGGTGGAAATATGGCTACACCTTC. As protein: CASTNLSTGWKYGYTF.

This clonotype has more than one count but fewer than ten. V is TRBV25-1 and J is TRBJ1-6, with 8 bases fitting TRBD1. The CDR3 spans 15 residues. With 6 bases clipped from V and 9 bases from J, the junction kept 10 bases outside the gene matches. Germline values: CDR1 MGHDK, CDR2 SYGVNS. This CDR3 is CASRDKTGEPSPLHF. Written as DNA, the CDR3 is TGTGCCAGCAGAGACAAGACAGGGGAGCCTTCACCCCTCCACTTT.

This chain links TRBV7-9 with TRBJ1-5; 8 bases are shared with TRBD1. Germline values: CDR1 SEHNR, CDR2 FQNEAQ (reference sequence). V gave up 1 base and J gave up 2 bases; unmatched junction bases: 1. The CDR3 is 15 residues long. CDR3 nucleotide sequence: TGTGCCAGCAGCTTAGGGGGACAGGGCAATCAGCCCCAGCATTTT. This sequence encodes CASSLGGQGNQPQHF.

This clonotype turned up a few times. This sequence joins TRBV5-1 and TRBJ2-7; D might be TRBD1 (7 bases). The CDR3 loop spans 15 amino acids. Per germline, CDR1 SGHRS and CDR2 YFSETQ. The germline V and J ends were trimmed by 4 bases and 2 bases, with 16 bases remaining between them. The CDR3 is CASSLGGQFPYEQYF. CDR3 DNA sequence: TGCGCCAGCAGCCTGGGGGGACAGTTTCCCTACGAGCAGTACTTC. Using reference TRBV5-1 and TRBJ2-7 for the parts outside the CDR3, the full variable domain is KAGVTQTPRYLIKTRGQQVTLSCSPISGHRSVSWYQQTPGQGLQFLFEYFSETQRNKGNFPGRFSGRQFSNSRSEMNVSTLELGDSALYLCASSLGGQFPYEQYFGPGTRLTVT.

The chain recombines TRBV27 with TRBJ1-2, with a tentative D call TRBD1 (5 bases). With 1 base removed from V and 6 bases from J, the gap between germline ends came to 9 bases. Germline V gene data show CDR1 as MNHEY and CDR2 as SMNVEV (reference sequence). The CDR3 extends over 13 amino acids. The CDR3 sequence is CASSLYGTDGYTF. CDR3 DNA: TGTGCCAGCAGTTTATATGGGACGGATGGCTACACCTTC.

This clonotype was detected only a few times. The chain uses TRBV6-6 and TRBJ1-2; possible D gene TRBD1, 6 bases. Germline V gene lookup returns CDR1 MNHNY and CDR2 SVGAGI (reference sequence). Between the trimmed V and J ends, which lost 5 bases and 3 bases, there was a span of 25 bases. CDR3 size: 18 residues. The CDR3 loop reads CASSQATPDSQLDYGYTF. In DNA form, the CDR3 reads TGTGCCAGCAGTCAAGCAACCCCGGACAGCCAGCTGGACTATGGCTACACCTTC.

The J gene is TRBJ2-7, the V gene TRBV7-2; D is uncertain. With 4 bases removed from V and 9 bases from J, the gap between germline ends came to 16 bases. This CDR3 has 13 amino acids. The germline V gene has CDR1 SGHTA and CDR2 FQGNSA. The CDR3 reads CASSSGPQKAQYF. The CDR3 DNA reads TGTGCCAGCAGCTCCGGGCCCCAGAAAGCGCAGTACTTC.

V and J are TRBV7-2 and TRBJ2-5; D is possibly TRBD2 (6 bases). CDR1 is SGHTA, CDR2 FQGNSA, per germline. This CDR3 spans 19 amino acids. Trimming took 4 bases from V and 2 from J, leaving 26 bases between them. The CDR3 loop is CASSSRLTGGGLPQETQYF. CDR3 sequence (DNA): TGTGCCAGCAGCTCCAGATTAACTGGGGGAGGACTCCCTCAAGAGACCCAGTACTTC.

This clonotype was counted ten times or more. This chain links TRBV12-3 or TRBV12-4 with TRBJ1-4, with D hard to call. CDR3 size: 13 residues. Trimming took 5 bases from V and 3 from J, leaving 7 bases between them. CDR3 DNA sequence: TGTGCCAGCAGTAATGAAGCTAATGAAAAACTGTTTTTT. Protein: CASSNEANEKLFF.

The CDR3 loop is CASSEEQNNEQFF. The CDR3 region has the DNA TGTGCCAGCAGCGAGGAGCAGAACAATGAGCAGTTCTTC. This rearrangement joins TRBV9 to TRBJ2-1; D is ambiguous. Germline V gives CDR1 SGDLS, CDR2 YYNGEE. The CDR3 covers 13 residues. The ends were cut back, 3 bases at V and 5 bases at J, with 9 bases in the middle.

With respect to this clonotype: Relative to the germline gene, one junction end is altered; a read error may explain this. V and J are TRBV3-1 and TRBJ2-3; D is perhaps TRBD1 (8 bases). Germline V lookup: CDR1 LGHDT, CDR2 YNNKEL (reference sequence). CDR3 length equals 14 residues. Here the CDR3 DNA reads TGTGCCAGCAGCCAAGAGGGAGGGACAGGTACGCAGTATTTT. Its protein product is CASSQEGGTGTQYF.